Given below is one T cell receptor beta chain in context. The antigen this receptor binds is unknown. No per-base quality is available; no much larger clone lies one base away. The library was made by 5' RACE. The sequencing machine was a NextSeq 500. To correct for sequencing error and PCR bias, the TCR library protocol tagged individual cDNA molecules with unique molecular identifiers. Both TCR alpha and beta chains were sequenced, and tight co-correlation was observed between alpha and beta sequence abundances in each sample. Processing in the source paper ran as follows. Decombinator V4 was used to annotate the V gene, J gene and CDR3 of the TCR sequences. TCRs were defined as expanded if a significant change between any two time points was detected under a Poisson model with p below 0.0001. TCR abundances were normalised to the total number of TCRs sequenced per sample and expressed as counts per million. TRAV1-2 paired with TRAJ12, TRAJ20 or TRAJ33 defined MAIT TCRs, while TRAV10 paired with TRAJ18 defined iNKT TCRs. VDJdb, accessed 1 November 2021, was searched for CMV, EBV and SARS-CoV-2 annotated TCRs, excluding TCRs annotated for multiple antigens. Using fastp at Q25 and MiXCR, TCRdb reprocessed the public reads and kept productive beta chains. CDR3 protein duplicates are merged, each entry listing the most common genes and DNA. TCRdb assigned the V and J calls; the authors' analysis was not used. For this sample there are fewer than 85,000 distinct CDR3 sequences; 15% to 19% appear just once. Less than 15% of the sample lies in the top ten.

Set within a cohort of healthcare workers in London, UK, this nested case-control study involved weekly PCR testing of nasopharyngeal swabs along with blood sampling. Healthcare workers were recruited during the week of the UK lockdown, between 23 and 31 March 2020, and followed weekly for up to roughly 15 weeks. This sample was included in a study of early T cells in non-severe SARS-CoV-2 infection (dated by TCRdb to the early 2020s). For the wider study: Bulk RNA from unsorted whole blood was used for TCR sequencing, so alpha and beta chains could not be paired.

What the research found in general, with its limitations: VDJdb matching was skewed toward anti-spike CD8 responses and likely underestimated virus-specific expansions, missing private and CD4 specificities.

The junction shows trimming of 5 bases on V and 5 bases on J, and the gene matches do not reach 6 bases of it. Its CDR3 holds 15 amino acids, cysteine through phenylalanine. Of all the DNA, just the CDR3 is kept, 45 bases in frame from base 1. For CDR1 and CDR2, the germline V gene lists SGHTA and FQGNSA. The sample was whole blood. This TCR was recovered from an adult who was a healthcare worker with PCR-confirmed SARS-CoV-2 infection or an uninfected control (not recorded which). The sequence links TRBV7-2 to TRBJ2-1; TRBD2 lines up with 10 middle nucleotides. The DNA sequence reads TGTGCCAGCAGCCCAACTAGCGGGGTGAACAATGAGCAGTTCTTC. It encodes CASSPTSGVNNEQFF.